This T cell receptor (beta chain) was obtained from a study of cytomegalovirus exposure and HLA in healthy donors. Study findings and constraints: In a later analysis, DRB1 alleles had the most associated TCRs; HLA-C alleles the fewest.

The CDR3 has 15 amino acids. After removal of 2 bases from V and 5 bases from J, the junction contained 6 bases not matched to a gene. Germline V CDR1 and CDR2: SGHRS, YFSETQ. PCR used 60 Vbeta primers and 13 Jbeta primers. Some clones are missing from TCRdb's copy, which holds only in-frame ones; the method was immunoSEQ multiplex PCR. The top ten hold roughly 4% of the sample, which has about 130,000 clones, around 80% seen once. As regards this clone: Antigen specificity is unknown.

V usage is TRBV5-1 and J usage is TRBJ2-7; TRBD2 matches 11 bases. The source is a woman aged 40 to 50 in good health and CMV-seronegative. The sequenced material came from PBMCs. CDR3 loop: CASSLIGSGRDEQYF. DNA of the CDR3: TGCGCCAGCAGCTTAATAGGTAGCGGGAGGGACGAGCAGTACTTC.